This entry lists 8 T cell receptor beta chains sequenced from one sample in a study of blood T cell repertoires in COVID-19. Repertoires were generated with immunoSEQ multiplex PCR, while TCRdb's copy carries only in-frame clones and drops some. The table has 180,000 or so clones, approximately 84% seen once. The source material was peripheral blood. These receptors were collected from a woman at least 80 years old with acute or convalescent COVID-19.

The chain employs TRBV5-6 and TRBJ1-2; D unresolved. Germline lookup yields CDR1 SGHDT and CDR2 YYEEEE. V gave up 6 bases and J gave up 8 bases, with 14 bases separating them. The CDR3 length is 12 residues. CDR3 amino acids: CASTHSPVGYTF. The DNA for the CDR3 is TGTGCCAGCACTCACTCCCCCGTGGGCTACACCTTC.

The chain couples TRBV6-5 to TRBJ2-4, with D possibly matching TRBD1 (5 bases). V was clipped by 7 bases and J by 1 base, with 14 bases between them. Per the germline V gene, CDR1 is MNHEY and CDR2 is SVGAGI. This CDR3 spans 15 amino acids. CDR3: CASTSQGLAKNIQYF. For the CDR3, the DNA is TGTGCCAGCACTTCCCAGGGATTGGCCAAAAACATTCAGTACTTC.

The rearrangement links TRBV24-1 to TRBJ1-1, with a weak D call TRBD1 (6 bases). The CDR3 totals 14 residues. The germline V gene encodes CDR1 KGHDR and CDR2 SFDVKD. Trimming took off 3 bases at V and 1 base at J, with 8 bases between the two ends. DNA for the CDR3: TGTGCCACCAGTGATCTAGGGGGGAACACTGAAGCTTTCTTT. It yields the protein CATSDLGGNTEAFF.

The chain combines TRBV4-3 with TRBJ1-2; D is undetermined. Germline loops: CDR1 LGHNA, CDR2 YSLEER. This CDR3 is built from 13 residues. Trimming shortened V by 5 bases and J by 7 bases, and 14 bases separated the two germline ends. CDR3 nucleotide sequence: TGCGCCAGCAGCGGGCCTCCGTATGGTGGCTACACCTTC. It specifies CASSGPPYGGYTF.

The CDR3 is CASSLDGLAKNIQYF. CDR3 DNA sequence: TGTGCCAGCAGCTTGGACGGACTAGCCAAAAACATTCAGTACTTC. The rearrangement uses TRBV5-6 and TRBJ2-4; tentatively, D is TRBD2 (5 bases). CDR1 SGHDT and CDR2 YYEEEE come from the germline V gene. The CDR3 length is 15 residues. Trimming removed 0 bases at V and 0 bases at J, with 7 bases between.

About this clone itself: One junction end does not reproduce the germline sequence, and a read error may be involved. The chain employs TRBV7-7 and TRBJ1-2; TRBD1 agrees at 7 bases. Germline V lookup: CDR1 SSHAT, CDR2 FNYEAQ (reference sequence). This CDR3 is built from 14 residues. The CDR3 is CASSQVNDRAGYTF. In DNA form, the CDR3 reads TGTGCTAGCAGCCAGGTTAACGACAGGGCTGGCTACACCTTC.

This clone has only one observation. The chain couples TRBV3-1 (or the pseudogene TRBV3-2) to TRBJ2-7; 7 bases line up with TRBD2. With 0 bases clipped from V and 2 bases from J, the junction kept 7 bases outside the gene matches. This CDR3 is built from 16 residues. CDR1 is LGHDT and CDR2 is YNNKEL in the germline V gene (reference sequence). The chain's CDR3 is CASSQELTSAPYEQYF. For the CDR3, the DNA is TGTGCCAGCAGCCAAGAATTAACTAGCGCGCCCTACGAGCAGTACTTC.

The chain combines TRBV18 with TRBJ1-2; TRBD1 matches 8 bases. The CDR3 length is 13 residues. Germline V gene data show CDR1 as KGHSH and CDR2 as LQKENI. The V segment lost 5 bases and the J segment 8 bases; nucleotides outside the gene matches: 7. CDR3 nucleotide sequence: TGTGCCAGCTCAGACAGGGGTGCAGGAGGCTACACCTTC. Translating it yields CASSDRGAGGYTF. The full variable domain, in which reference TRBV18 and TRBJ1-2 provide the parts outside the CDR3, is NAGVMQNPRHLVRRRGQEARLRCSPMKGHSHVYWYRQLPEEGLKFMVYLQKENIIDESGMPKERFSAEFPKEGPSILRIQQVVRGDSAAYFCASSDRGAGGYTFGSGTRLTVV.